One sample yielded the 24 T cell receptor beta chains listed below, sequenced in a study of CD8 T cells in Susac syndrome. With random hexamers, reverse transcription was performed on about 0.5 to 1 ug of RNA. Each CDR3 protein is one row after TCRdb ran MiXCR on the immunoSEQ multiplex PCR reads. Among about 120,000 distinct CDR3 sequences listed, about nine tenths were seen once. The sequenced sample consisted of CD4+ T cells from PBMCs. These receptors all stem from a human donor in good health.

V usage is TRBV7-9 and J usage is TRBJ1-5; D gene uncertain. This CDR3 is built from 15 residues. In germline, CDR1 is SEHNR, CDR2 FQNEAQ (reference sequence). Deletions cut 5 bases from V and 0 bases from J, with 11 bases between. CDR3 bases: TGTGCCAGCAGCGAGACGGAGAATAGCAATCAGCCCCAGCATTTT. The encoded protein is CASSETENSNQPQHF.

The chain is built from TRBV5-4 and TRBJ1-6; TRBD1 matches at 11 bases. This CDR3 is built from 17 residues. J lost 4 bases, V lost 0 bases, and 3 bases had no gene match. The V gene's germline CDR1 is SGHNT and CDR2 YYREEE (reference sequence). In DNA, the CDR3 is TGTGCCAGCAGCTTGGGGACAGGGGGCGAATATAATTCACCCCTCCACTTT. Translation: CASSLGTGGEYNSPLHF.

This chain joins TRBV20-1 and TRBJ2-5; tentative D call: TRBD1 (8 bases). The germline V gene has CDR1 DFQATT and CDR2 SNEGSKA (reference sequence). The V and J ends lost 5 bases and 4 bases respectively, with 17 bases between them. The CDR3 spans 14 residues. CDR3 residues: CSASDRGGPETQYF. The DNA of the CDR3 is TGCAGTGCTTCCGACAGGGGAGGGCCAGAGACCCAGTACTTC.

The count of this clonotype is one. V is TRBV16 and J is TRBJ1-5, with a possible D match to TRBD1 (5 bases). The germline gives CDR1 KGHSY, CDR2 FQNENV. Trimming removed 1 base from V and 4 bases from J, with 5 bases in between. The CDR3 length is 13 residues. The CDR3 bases are TGTGCCAGCAGCCAATGGGGGAATCAGCCCCAGCATTTT. This codes for CASSQWGNQPQHF.

The gene calls are TRBV5-1 and TRBJ2-1, with unresolved D. The V end was cut by 1 base, the J end by 2 bases, with 10 bases between. The CDR3 sequence is 15 residues long. The germline gives CDR1 SGHRS, CDR2 YFSETQ. CDR3 protein: CASSLSQVTYNEQFF. The CDR3 region has the DNA TGCGCCAGCAGCTTGAGCCAGGTTACCTACAATGAGCAGTTCTTC.

The chain uses TRBV19 and TRBJ2-7, with D unresolved. This CDR3 is built from 13 residues. Germline assignment: CDR1 LNHDA and CDR2 SQIVND (reference sequence). Trimming stripped 10 bases from V and 2 bases from J, with 15 bases between. DNA of the CDR3: TGTGCCACCTCCCCGGGCAGTGCCTACGAGCAGTACTTC. Protein sequence: CATSPGSAYEQYF.

The chain combines TRBV12-3 or TRBV12-4 with TRBJ2-7; 7 bases are a match to TRBD1. This CDR3 has 15 residues. The V and J ends lost 4 bases and 3 bases, in that order; junction bases with no gene match: 9. This chain's CDR3 is CASSSLQGFNYEQYF. In nucleotides, the CDR3 is TGTGCCAGCAGTTCCCTACAGGGGTTCAACTACGAGCAGTACTTC.

CDR3 in amino acids: CASLLGGTDTQYF. In nucleotides, the CDR3 is TGTGCCAGCTTACTAGGGGGGACAGATACGCAGTATTTT. The chain links TRBV12-3 or TRBV12-4 to TRBJ2-3; D possibly matches TRBD1 or TRBD2 (6 bases each). V dropped 8 bases and J dropped 3 bases, with 12 bases sitting between them. The CDR3 contains 13 residues.

The chain recombines TRBV4-3 with TRBJ2-7; D is perhaps TRBD2 (5 bases). The CDR3 contains 15 residues. Germline CDR1 is LGHNA and CDR2 is YSLEER. Trimming removed 1 base at V and 4 bases at J, with 14 bases between. The CDR3 sequence is CASSQVRAGVYEQYF. The CDR3 nucleotides are TGCGCCAGCAGCCAAGTGAGGGCCGGGGTTTACGAGCAGTACTTC.

This clonotype was picked up one time. This rearrangement joins TRBV12-3 or TRBV12-4 to TRBJ2-3; no clear D gene. CDR3 length: 13 amino acids. V lost 6 bases and J 0 bases, leaving 7 bases between the germline ends. The CDR3 DNA follows: TGTGCCAGCAGGACGTCTAGCACAGATACGCAGTATTTT. Its protein product is CASRTSSTDTQYF.

This clonotype was counted a few times. This chain connects TRBV12-3 or TRBV12-4 to TRBJ1-1, with a tentative D call TRBD1 (5 bases). V was clipped by 5 bases and J by 8 bases, with 9 bases between them. This CDR3 spans 11 amino acids. For the CDR3, the DNA is TGTGCCAGCAGTCTTGGGGCCGAAGCTTTCTTT. Translated: CASSLGAEAFF.

The rearrangement uses TRBV19 and TRBJ2-6; no firm D call. Per germline, CDR1 LNHDA and CDR2 SQIVND (reference sequence). The V gene lost 6 bases and the J gene lost 0 bases, with 9 bases spanning the gap. CDR3 length equals 15 residues. CDR3 nucleotides: TGTGCCAGTAGCGCGTTCTACTCTGGGGCCAACGTCCTGACTTTC. This codes for CASSAFYSGANVLTF. The full variable domain, completed using reference TRBV19 and TRBJ2-6, is DGGITQSPKYLFRKEGQNVTLSCEQNLNHDAMYWYRQDPGQGLRLIYYSQIVNDFQKGDIAEGYSVSREKKESFPLTVTSAQKNPTAFYLCASSAFYSGANVLTFGAGSRLTVL.

The genes are TRBV10-3 and TRBJ2-7; a weak D match, TRBD2 (5 bases). Germline V CDR1 and CDR2: ENHRY, SYGVKD. V lost 0 bases and J lost 2, with 8 bases in between. This CDR3 has 14 residues. The CDR3 nucleotides are TGTGCCATCAGTGAGTCACGGGGAACCTACGAGCAGTACTTC. Amino acids: CAISESRGTYEQYF.

The chain carries TRBV24-1 and TRBJ1-2; D unclear. The V and J ends lost 7 bases and 1 base respectively, with 6 bases between them. This CDR3 region has 12 residues. CDR1 KGHDR and CDR2 SFDVKD come from the germline V gene. This CDR3 is CATSLINYGYTF. In nucleotides, the CDR3 is TGTGCCACCAGCTTGATTAACTATGGCTACACCTTC.

The chain's CDR3 is CASSVDRPGHYGYTF. CDR3 DNA sequence: TGTGCCAGCAGCGTAGACCGACCGGGACACTATGGCTACACCTTC. J is TRBJ1-2 and V is TRBV9, with TRBD1 as a possible D gene (5 bases). V lost 0 bases and J lost 3, with 12 bases in between. The CDR3 has 15 residues. The germline V gene encodes CDR1 SGDLS and CDR2 YYNGEE.

This clonotype was seen only a few times. V usage is TRBV12-3 or TRBV12-4 and J usage is TRBJ2-7, with a tentative D call TRBD2 (6 bases). V shed 6 bases and J shed 3 bases, with 12 bases lying between them. This CDR3 has 13 residues. The CDR3 nucleotides read TGTGCCAGCAGGGGCGGAGGGAACTACGAGCAGTACTTC. It specifies CASRGGGNYEQYF.

This chain joins TRBV5-1 and TRBJ2-7; TRBD1 aligns across 10 bases. This CDR3 has 14 amino acids. Per germline, CDR1 SGHRS and CDR2 YFSETQ. V shed 6 bases, J shed 6 bases, and the junction held 9 bases outside the gene matches. CDR3 sequence: CASTPGTGVREQYF. The DNA for the CDR3 is TGCGCCAGCACGCCTGGGACAGGGGTCCGCGAGCAGTACTTC.

The chain recombines TRBV7-8 with TRBJ2-7; D is undetermined. Germline V lookup: CDR1 SGHVS, CDR2 FQNEAQ. V was clipped by 6 bases and J by 7 bases, with 13 bases between them. This CDR3 has 12 residues. CDR3: CASRDGSGEQYF. Here the CDR3 DNA reads TGTGCCAGCAGGGATGGGTCCGGGGAGCAGTACTTC.

The chain recombines TRBV14 with TRBJ1-1, with D hard to call. From germline, CDR1 is SGHDN and CDR2 FVKESK. The ends were cut back, 0 bases at V and 4 bases at J, with 9 bases in the middle. The CDR3 spans 14 residues. The CDR3 DNA reads as TGTGCCAGCAGCCAAGACTTCGTGGGCACTGAAGCTTTCTTT. This codes for CASSQDFVGTEAFF. Using reference TRBV14 and TRBJ1-1 for the parts outside the CDR3, the full variable domain is EAGVTQFPSHSVIEKGQTVTLRCDPISGHDNLYWYRRVMGKEIKFLLHFVKESKQDESGMPNNRFLAERTGGTYSTLKVQPAELEDSGVYFCASSQDFVGTEAFFGQGTRLTVV.

The V gene is TRBV29-1, the J gene TRBJ2-1; 14 bases match TRBD2. Germline CDR1 is SQVTM and CDR2 is ANQGSEA. V shed 2 bases and J 4 bases; nucleotides not matched to a gene: 10. The CDR3 consists of 18 residues. The CDR3 coding sequence is TGCAGCGTTGAAACGACTAGCGGGGGGGAATCTTCATACAATGAGCAGTTCTTC. This sequence encodes CSVETTSGGESSYNEQFF.

The CDR3 DNA reads TGCAGTGCTGGAGGGGGAGGGGCTAAGGACTATGGCTACACCTTC. This gives the protein CSAGGGGAKDYGYTF. V and J are TRBV20-1 and TRBJ1-2; the D gene is possibly TRBD1 (6 bases). The ends were cut back, 5 bases at V and 3 bases at J, with 19 bases in the middle. The germline CDR1 and CDR2 sequences are DFQATT and SNEGSKA (reference sequence). The CDR3 is 15 residues long.

This chain links TRBV7-2 with TRBJ2-5, with D perhaps TRBD1 or TRBD2 (5 bases each). Trimming removed 0 bases at V and 6 bases at J, with 14 bases between. From germline, CDR1 is SGHTA and CDR2 FQGNSA. The CDR3 has 15 residues. DNA for the CDR3: TGTGCCAGCAGCTTAGCGAAACTAGGGGCGCAGACCCAGTACTTC. Translating gives CASSLAKLGAQTQYF.

V usage is TRBV29-1 and J usage is TRBJ2-1, with TRBD1 identical over 8 bases. V dropped 4 bases and J dropped 5; count of bases not matched to a gene: 13. The CDR3 sequence is 16 residues long. Germline CDR1 is SQVTM and CDR2 is ANQGSEA. The CDR3 is CSVVGSPGTGHNEQFF. The CDR3 DNA sequence: TGCAGCGTTGTTGGGTCTCCCGGGACAGGACACAATGAGCAGTTCTTC.

The chain uses TRBV20-1 and TRBJ1-1, with TRBD1 as a possible D gene (5 bases). Trimming cost V 3 bases and J 4 bases, with 18 bases left between them. The CDR3 spans 15 residues. CDR1 is DFQATT and CDR2 is SNEGSKA in the germline V gene (reference sequence). The CDR3 loop reads CSASGWGGLSTEAFF. DNA for the CDR3: TGCAGTGCTAGTGGGTGGGGCGGGCTGAGCACTGAAGCTTTCTTT.